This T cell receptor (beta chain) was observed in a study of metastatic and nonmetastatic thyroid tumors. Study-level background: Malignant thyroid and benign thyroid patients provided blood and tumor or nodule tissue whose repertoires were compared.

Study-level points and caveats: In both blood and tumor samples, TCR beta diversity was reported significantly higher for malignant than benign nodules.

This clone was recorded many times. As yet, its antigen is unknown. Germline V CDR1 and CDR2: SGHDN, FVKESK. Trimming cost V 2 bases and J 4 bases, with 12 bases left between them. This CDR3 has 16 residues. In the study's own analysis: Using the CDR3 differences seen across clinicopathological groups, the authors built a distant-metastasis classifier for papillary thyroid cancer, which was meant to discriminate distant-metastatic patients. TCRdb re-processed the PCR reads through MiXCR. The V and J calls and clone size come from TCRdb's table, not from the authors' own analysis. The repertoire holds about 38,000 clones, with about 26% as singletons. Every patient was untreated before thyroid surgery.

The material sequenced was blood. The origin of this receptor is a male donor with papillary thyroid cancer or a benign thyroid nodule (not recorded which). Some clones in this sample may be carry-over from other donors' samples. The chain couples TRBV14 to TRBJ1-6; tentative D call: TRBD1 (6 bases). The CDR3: CASSQLGGRYNSPLHF. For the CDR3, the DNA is TGTGCCAGCAGCCAACTAGGGGGACGGTATAATTCACCCCTCCACTTT.